The source of this T cell receptor (beta chain) is a study of response to subunit inactivated influenza vaccine. TCRdb itself ran the RT-PCR reads through MiXCR, one entry per CDR3 protein. The top ten hold 11% of the sample, which has about 580,000 distinct CDR3 sequences, approximately 14% seen once. This clonotype has ten or more counts. Antigen unknown. Broader study findings: The authors suggested that every seasonal influenza vaccination recruits few new T cells.

In germline, CDR1 is MNHEY, CDR2 SVGEGT. V shed 6 bases, J shed 2 bases, and the junction held 4 bases outside the gene matches. This CDR3 is built from 13 residues. The sequencing used PBMCs from blood, collected roughly 12 days after vaccination. This receptor was obtained from a middle-aged man who received an inactivated influenza vaccine. The chain joins TRBV6-2 or TRBV6-3 to TRBJ2-7; 7 nucleotides match TRBD1. The CDR3 protein is CASSGTVTYEQYF. CDR3 in DNA: TGTGCCAGCAGCGGGACAGTGACCTACGAGCAGTACTTC.